A selection of T cell receptor beta chains follows, all from one sample in a study of OX40 agonist ivuxolimab in advanced cancers. Repertoires were generated with immunoSEQ multiplex PCR, while TCRdb's copy carries only in-frame clones and drops some. The data hold about 79,000 clones, with about 95% observed a single time. Here the sequenced sample was CD4+ or CD8+ T cells sorted from blood, taken in a trial of the OX40 agonist ivuxolimab. The source is an adult with an advanced solid tumor such as melanoma, head and neck, liver or kidney cancer. Both conserved end residues are part of each CDR3. D genes are given only for firm matches. Where a row states a size, it is once, few, many or the class of an expanded clone; other rows omit it.

d_call | j_call | v_call | clone_size | cdr3_nt | cdr3_aa
NA | TRBJ2-7 | TRBV11-2 | NA | TGTGCCAGCAGCTTAGGAATAGGGATACTATACGAGCAGTACTTC | CASSLGIGILYEQYF
TRBD1 | TRBJ1-3 | TRBV4-3 | NA | TGCGCCAGCAGCCAAGCAGGGACAGGGACTGGAAACACCATATATTTT | CASSQAGTGTGNTIYF
NA | TRBJ1-2 | TRBV14 | NA | TGTGCCAGCAGCCCTGGCTCTAACTATGGCTACACCTTC | CASSPGSNYGYTF
NA | TRBJ2-2 | TRBV19 | NA | TGTGCCAGTAGTATTATTTTCCCCGGGGAGCTGTTTTTT | CASSIIFPGELFF
NA | TRBJ2-3 | TRBV28 | NA | TGTGCCAGCAGTTTGGTAGATACGCAGTATTTT | CASSLVDTQYF
NA | TRBJ1-6 | TRBV30 | NA | TGTGCCTGGAGTCCGATCGGGGAAGGTTCACCCCTCCACTTT | CAWSPIGEGSPLHF
TRBD1 | TRBJ1-1 | TRBV5-1 | NA | TGCGCCAGCAGCTCATCGTGGGACAGGGCTCGGAACACTGAAGCTTTCTTT | CASSSSWDRARNTEAFF
TRBD1 | TRBJ1-5 | TRBV27 | NA | TGTGCCAGCAGTTCGACAGGGAGCAATCAGCCCCAGCATTTT | CASSSTGSNQPQHF
NA | TRBJ2-7 | TRBV5-5 | NA | TGTGCCAGCAGCTTGGTACAGGTCTACTCCTACGAGCAGTACTTC | CASSLVQVYSYEQYF
NA | TRBJ1-2 | TRBV5-5 | NA | TGTGCCAGCAGCTTGTGGGGCGGGGACTATGGCTACACCTTC | CASSLWGGDYGYTF
NA | TRBJ2-3 | TRBV27 | NA | TGTGCCAGCAATACACTAGGTTCTAGCACAGATACGCAGTATTTT | CASNTLGSSTDTQYF
NA | TRBJ1-1 | TRBV7-9 | NA | TGTGCCAGCAGCTTAGTTAAGAACACTGAAGCTTTCTTT | CASSLVKNTEAFF
NA | TRBJ1-5 | TRBV6-6 | once | TGTGCCAGCAGTTATGGGCAGAATCAGCCCCAGCATTTT | CASSYGQNQPQHF
TRBD2 | TRBJ2-5 | TRBV19 | NA | TGTGCCAGTAGTGTAACTAGCGGGGGACGGGGGGAGACCCAGTACTTC | CASSVTSGGRGETQYF
NA | TRBJ2-1 | TRBV7-9 | NA | TGTGCCAGCAGCTTACTAACAGGCCCTTCCTACAATGAGCAGTTCTTC | CASSLLTGPSYNEQFF
NA | TRBJ2-1 | TRBV19 | once | TGTGCCAGTACCCCTGTGGGCGGGATATCCTACAATGAGCAGTTCTTC | CASTPVGGISYNEQFF
NA | TRBJ2-5 | TRBV27 | once | TGTGCCAGCAGTTTATCAGGGTATAGAGAGACCCAGTACTTC | CASSLSGYRETQYF